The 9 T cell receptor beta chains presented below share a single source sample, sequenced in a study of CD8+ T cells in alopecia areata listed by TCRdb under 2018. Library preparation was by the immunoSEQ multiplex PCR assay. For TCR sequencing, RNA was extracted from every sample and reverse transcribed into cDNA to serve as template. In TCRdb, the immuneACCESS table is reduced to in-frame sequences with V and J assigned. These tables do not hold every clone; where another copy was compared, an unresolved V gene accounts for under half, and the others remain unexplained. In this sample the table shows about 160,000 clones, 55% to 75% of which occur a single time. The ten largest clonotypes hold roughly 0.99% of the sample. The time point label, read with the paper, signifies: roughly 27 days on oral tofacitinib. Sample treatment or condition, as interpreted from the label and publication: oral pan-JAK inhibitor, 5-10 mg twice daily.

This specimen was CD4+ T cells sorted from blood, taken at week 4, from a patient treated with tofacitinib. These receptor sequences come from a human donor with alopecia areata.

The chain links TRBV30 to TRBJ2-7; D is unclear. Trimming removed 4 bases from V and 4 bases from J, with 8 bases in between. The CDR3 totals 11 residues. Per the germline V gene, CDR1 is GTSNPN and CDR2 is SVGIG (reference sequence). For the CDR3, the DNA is TGTGCCTGGACGGGCCGATACGAGCAGTACTTC. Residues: CAWTGRYEQYF.

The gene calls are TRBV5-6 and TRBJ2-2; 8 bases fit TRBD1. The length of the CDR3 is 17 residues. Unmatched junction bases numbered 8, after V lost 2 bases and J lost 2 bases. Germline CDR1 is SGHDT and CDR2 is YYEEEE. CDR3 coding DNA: TGTGCCAGCAGCTTAGAGACAGGGGCCATAAACACCGGGGAGCTGTTTTTT. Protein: CASSLETGAINTGELFF. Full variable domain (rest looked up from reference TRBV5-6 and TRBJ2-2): DAGVTQSPTHLIKTRGQQVTLRCSPKSGHDTVSWYQQALGQGPQFIFQYYEEEERQRGNFPDRFSGHQFPNYSSELNVNALLLGDSALYLCASSLETGAINTGELFFGEGSRLTVL.

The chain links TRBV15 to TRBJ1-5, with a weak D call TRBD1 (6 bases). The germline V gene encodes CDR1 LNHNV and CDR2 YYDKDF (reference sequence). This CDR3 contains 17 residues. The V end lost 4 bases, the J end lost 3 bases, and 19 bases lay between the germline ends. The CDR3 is CATSKRRQEGNNQPQHF. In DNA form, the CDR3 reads TGTGCCACCAGCAAACGGAGACAGGAGGGGAACAATCAGCCCCAGCATTTT.

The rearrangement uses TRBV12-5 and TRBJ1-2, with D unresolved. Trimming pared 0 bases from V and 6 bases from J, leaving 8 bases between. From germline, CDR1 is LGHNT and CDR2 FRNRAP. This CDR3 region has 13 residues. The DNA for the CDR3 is TGTGCTAGTGGTTTGGTAACAGTAGATGGCTACACCTTC. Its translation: CASGLVTVDGYTF. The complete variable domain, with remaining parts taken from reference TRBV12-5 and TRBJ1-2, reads DARVTQTPRHKVTEMGQEVTMRCQPILGHNTVFWYRQTMMQGLELLAYFRNRAPLDDSGMPKDRFSAEMPDATLATLKIQPSEPRDSAVYFCASGLVTVDGYTFGSGTRLTVV.

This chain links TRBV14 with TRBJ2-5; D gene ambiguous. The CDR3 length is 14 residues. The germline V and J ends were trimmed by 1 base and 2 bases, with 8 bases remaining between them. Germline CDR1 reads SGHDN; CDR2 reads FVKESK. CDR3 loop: CASSQGGSQETQYF. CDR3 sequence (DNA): TGTGCCAGCAGCCAAGGGGGAAGTCAAGAGACCCAGTACTTC.

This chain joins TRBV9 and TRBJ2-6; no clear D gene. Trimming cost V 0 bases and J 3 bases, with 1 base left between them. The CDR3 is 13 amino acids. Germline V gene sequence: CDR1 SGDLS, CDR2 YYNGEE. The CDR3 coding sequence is TGTGCCAGCAGCGTAGTTGGGGCCAACGTCCTGACTTTC. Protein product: CASSVVGANVLTF.

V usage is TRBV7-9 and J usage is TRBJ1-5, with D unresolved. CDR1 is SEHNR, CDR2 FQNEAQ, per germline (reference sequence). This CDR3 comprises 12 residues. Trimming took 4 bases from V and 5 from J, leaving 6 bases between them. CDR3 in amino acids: CASSYGDQPQHF. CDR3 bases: TGTGCCAGCAGCTATGGGGATCAGCCCCAGCATTTT.

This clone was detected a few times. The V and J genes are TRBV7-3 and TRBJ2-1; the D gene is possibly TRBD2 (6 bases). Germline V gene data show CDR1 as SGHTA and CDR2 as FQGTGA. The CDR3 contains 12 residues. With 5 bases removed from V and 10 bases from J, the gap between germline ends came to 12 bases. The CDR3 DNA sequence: TGTGCCAGCAGCCGACCGGCGGGGGAGCAGTTCTTC. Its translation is CASSRPAGEQFF.

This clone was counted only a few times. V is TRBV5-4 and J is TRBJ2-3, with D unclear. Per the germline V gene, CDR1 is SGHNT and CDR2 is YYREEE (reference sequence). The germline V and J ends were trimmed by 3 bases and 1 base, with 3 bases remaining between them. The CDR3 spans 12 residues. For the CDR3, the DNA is TGTGCCAGCAGCTCCCGCACAGATACGCAGTATTTT. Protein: CASSSRTDTQYF. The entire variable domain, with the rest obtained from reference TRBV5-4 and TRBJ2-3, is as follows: ETGVTQSPTHLIKTRGQQVTLRCSSQSGHNTVSWYQQALGQGPQFIFQYYREEENGRGNFPPRFSGLQFPNYSSELNVNALELDDSALYLCASSSRTDTQYFGPGTRLTVL.